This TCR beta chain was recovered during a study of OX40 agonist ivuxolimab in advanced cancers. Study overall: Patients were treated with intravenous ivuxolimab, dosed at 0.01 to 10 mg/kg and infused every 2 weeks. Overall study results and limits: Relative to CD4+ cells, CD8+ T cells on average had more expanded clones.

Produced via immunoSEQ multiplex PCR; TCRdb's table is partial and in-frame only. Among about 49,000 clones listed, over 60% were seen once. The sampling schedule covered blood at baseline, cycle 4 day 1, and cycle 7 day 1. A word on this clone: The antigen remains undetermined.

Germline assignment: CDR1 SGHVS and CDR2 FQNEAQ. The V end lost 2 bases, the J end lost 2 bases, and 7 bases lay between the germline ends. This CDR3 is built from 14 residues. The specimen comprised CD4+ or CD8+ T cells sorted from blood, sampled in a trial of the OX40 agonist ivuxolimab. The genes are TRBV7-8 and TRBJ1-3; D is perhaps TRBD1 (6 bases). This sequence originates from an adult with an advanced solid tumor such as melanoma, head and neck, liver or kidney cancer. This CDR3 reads CASSLRGAGNTIYF. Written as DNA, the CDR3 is TGTGCCAGCAGCTTAAGGGGGGCTGGAAACACCATATATTTT.